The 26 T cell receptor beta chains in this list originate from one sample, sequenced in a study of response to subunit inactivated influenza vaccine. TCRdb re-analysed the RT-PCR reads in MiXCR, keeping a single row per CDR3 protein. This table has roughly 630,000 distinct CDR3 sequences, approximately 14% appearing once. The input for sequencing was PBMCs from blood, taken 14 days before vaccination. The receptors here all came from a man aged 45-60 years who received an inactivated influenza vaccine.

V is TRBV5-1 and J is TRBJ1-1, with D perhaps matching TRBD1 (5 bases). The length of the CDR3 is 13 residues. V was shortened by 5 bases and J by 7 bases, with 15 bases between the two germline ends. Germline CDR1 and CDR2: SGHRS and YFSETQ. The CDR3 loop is CASRFARGLEAFF. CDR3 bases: TGCGCCAGCAGATTCGCTAGGGGACTTGAAGCTTTCTTT.

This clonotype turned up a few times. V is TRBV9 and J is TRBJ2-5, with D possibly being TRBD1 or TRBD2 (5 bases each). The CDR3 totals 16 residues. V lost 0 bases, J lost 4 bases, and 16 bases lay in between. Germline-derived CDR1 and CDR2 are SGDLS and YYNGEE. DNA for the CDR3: TGTGCCAGCAGCGTAGATTGGGGACGAGACCCAGAGACCCAGTACTTC. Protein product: CASSVDWGRDPETQYF.

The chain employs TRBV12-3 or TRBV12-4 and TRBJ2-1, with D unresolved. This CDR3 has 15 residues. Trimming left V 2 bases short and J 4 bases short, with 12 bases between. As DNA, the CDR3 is TGTGCCAGCAGTTTATTGGCTAGTCGATACAATGAGCAGTTCTTC. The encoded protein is CASSLLASRYNEQFF.

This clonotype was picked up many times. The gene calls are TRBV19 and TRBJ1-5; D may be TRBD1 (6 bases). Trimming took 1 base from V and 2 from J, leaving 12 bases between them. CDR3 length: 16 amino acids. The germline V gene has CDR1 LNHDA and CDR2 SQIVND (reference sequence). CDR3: CASSIGGGLGNQPQHF. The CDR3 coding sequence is TGTGCCAGTAGTATAGGTGGGGGGCTCGGCAATCAGCCCCAGCATTTT.

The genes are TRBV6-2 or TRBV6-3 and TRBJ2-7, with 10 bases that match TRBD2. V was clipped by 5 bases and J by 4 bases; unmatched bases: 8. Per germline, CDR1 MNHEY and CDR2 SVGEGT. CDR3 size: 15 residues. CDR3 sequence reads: CASSALAGASYEQYF. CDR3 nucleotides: TGTGCCAGCAGTGCCCTAGCGGGGGCTTCGTACGAGCAGTACTTC.

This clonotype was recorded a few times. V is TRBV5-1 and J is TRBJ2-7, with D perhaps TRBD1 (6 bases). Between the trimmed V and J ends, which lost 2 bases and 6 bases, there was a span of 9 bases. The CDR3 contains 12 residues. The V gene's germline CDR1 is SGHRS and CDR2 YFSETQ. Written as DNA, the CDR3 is TGCGCCAGCAGCTTTTCCAGGGGCGAGCAGTACTTC. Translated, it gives CASSFSRGEQYF.

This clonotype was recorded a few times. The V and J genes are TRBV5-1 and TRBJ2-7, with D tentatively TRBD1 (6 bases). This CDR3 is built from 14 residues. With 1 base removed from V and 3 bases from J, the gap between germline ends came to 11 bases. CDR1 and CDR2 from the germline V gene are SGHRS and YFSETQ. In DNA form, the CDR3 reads TGCGCCAGCAGCTTGTATCACAGGGACTACGAGCAGTACTTC. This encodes CASSLYHRDYEQYF.

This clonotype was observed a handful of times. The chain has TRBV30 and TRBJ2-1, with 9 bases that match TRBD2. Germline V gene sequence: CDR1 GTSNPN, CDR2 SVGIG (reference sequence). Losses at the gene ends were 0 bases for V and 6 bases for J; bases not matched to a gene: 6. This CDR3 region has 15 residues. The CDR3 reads CAWSVRGLAFNEQFF. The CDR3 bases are TGTGCCTGGAGTGTACGTGGACTAGCGTTCAATGAGCAGTTCTTC.

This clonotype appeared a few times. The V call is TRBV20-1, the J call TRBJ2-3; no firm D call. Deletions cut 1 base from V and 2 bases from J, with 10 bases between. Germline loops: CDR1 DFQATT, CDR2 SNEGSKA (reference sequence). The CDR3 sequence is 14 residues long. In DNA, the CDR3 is TGCAGTGCTAGAGGCGTTGAATCCACAGATACGCAGTATTTT. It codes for CSARGVESTDTQYF.

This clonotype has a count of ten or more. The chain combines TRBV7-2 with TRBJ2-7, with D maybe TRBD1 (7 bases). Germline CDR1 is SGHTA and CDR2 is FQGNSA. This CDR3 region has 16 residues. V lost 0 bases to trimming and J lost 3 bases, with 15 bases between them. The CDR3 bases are TGTGCCAGCAGCTTAGCTGGAGGGGGCCCCTACTACGAGCAGTACTTC. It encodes CASSLAGGGPYYEQYF.

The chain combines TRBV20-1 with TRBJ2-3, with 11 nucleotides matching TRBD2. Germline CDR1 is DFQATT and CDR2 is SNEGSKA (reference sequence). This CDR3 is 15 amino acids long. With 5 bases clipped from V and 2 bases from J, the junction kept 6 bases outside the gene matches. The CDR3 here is CSAPASGGNTDTQYF. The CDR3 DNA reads TGCAGTGCTCCCGCTAGCGGGGGGAACACAGATACGCAGTATTTT.

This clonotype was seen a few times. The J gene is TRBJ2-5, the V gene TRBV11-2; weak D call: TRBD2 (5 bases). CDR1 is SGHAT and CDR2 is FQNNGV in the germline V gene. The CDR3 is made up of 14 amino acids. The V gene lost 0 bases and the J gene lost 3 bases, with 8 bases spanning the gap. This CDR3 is CASSLESGKETQYF. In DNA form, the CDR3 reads TGTGCCAGCAGCTTAGAATCCGGGAAAGAGACCCAGTACTTC.

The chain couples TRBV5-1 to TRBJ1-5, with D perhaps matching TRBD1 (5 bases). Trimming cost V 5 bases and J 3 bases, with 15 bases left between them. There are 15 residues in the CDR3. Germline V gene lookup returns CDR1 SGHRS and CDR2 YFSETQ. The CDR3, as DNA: TGCGCCAGCAGTAGGACTGGGGCCCTCAATCAGCCCCAGCATTTT. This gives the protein CASSRTGALNQPQHF. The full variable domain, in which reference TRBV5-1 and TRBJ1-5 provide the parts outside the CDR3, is KAGVTQTPRYLIKTRGQQVTLSCSPISGHRSVSWYQQTPGQGLQFLFEYFSETQRNKGNFPGRFSGRQFSNSRSEMNVSTLELGDSALYLCASSRTGALNQPQHFGDGTRLSIL.

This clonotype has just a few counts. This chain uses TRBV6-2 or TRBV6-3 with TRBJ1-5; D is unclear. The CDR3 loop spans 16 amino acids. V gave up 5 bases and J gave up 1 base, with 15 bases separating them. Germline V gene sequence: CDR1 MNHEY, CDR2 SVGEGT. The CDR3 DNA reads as TGTGCCAGCAGTCAAATGACTGGTGTAAGCAATCAGCCCCAGCATTTT. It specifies CASSQMTGVSNQPQHF.

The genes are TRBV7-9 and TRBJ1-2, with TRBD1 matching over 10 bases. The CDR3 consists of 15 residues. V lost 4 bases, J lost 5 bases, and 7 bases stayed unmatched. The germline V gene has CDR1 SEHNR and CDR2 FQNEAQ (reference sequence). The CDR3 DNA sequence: TGTGCCAGCAGCTCCGGGACAGGGGCAAAGTATGGCTACACCTTC. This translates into CASSSGTGAKYGYTF.

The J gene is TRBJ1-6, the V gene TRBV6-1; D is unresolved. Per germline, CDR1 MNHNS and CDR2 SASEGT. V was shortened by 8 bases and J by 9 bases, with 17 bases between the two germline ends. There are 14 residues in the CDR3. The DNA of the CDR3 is TGTGCCAGCGGGCGGTCGGGGAGTTTTTCACCCCTCCACTTT. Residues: CASGRSGSFSPLHF.

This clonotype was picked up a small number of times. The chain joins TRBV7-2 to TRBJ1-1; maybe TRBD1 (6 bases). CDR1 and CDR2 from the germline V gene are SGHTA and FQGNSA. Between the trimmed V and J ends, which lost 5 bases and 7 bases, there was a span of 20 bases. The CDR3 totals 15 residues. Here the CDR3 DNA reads TGTGCCAGCAGCCCCGGGTGGGGGCTCGCCCATGAAGCTTTCTTT. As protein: CASSPGWGLAHEAFF.

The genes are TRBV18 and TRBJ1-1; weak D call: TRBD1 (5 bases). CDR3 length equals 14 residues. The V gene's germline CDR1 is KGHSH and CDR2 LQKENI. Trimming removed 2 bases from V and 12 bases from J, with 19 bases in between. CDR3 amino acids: CASSPAVRGGGPFF. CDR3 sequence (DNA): TGTGCCAGCTCACCAGCAGTCCGGGGCGGCGGGCCTTTCTTT.

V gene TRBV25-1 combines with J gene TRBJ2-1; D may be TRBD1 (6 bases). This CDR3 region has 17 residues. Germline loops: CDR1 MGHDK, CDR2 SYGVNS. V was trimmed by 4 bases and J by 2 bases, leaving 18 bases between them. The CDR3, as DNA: TGTGCCAGCAGTGCTTCCCCCGGGTCAGGGGCCTACAATGAGCAGTTCTTC. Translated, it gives CASSASPGSGAYNEQFF.

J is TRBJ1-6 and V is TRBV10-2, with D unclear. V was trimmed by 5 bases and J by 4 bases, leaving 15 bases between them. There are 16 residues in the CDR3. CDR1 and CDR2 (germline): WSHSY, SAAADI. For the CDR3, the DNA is TGCGCCAGCAGTCGGACGGCCCTTGGGTATAATTCACCCCTCCACTTT. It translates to CASSRTALGYNSPLHF.

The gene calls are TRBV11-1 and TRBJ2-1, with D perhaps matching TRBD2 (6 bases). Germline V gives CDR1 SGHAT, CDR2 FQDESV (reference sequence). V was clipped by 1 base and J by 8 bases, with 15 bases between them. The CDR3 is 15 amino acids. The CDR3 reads CASSLVLAGADEQFF. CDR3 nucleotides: TGTGCCAGCAGCTTAGTACTAGCCGGGGCCGATGAGCAGTTCTTC.

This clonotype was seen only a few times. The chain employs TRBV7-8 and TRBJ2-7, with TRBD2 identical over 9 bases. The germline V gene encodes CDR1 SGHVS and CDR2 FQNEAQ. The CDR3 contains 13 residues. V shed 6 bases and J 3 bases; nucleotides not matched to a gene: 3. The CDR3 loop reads CASRREGDYEQYF. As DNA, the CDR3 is TGTGCCAGCAGGCGGGAGGGGGACTACGAGCAGTACTTC.

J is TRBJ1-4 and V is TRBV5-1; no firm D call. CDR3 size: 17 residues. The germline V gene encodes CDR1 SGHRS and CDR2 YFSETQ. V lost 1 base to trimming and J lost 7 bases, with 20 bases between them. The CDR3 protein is CASSLSAVRTDGEKLFF. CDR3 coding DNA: TGCGCCAGCAGCTTGTCGGCCGTAAGAACAGACGGTGAAAAACTGTTTTTT.

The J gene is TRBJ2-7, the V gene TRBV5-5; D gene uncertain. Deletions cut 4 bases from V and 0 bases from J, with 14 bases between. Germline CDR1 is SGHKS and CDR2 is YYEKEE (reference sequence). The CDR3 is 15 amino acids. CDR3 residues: CASSPQPYYSYEQYF. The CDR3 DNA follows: TGTGCCAGCAGCCCACAGCCGTACTACTCCTACGAGCAGTACTTC.

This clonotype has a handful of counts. The CDR3, as DNA: TGTGCCAGCAGCCTTGTGGCGTCGGGCAGGGGGCCGGGGTACAATGAGCAGTTCTTC. Its protein product is CASSLVASGRGPGYNEQFF. The chain carries TRBV5-6 and TRBJ2-1, with 8 bases aligning to TRBD1. The CDR3 contains 19 residues. Germline values: CDR1 SGHDT, CDR2 YYEEEE. Unmatched junction bases numbered 19, after V lost 4 bases and J lost 4 bases.

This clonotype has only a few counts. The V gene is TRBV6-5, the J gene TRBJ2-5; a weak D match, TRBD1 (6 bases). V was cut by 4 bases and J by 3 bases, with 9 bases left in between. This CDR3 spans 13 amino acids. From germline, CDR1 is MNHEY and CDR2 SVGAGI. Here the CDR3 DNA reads TGTGCCAGCAGTTCTCCAGGGGAAGAGACCCAGTACTTC. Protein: CASSSPGEETQYF.